Shown below are 23 T cell receptor beta chains from a single sample sequenced in a study of T cell responses to AZD1222 COVID-19 vaccine. Libraries were prepared by immunoSEQ multiplex PCR; TCRdb keeps only in-frame clonotypes and omits some of them. The table records approximately 110,000 clones, roughly 90% of them present only once. The sequencing used peripheral blood, collected on day 0 of AZD1222 vaccination. The receptors were sampled from an adult in good health.

The rearrangement joins TRBV4-2 to TRBJ1-2, with D maybe TRBD1 (5 bases). Germline V gene data show CDR1 as LGHNA and CDR2 as YNFKEQ. The CDR3 extends over 13 amino acids. Trimming left V 4 bases short and J 5 bases short, with 11 bases between. CDR3 loop: CASSPGGTYGYTF. The CDR3 region has the DNA TGTGCCAGCAGCCCCGGGGGTACGTATGGCTACACCTTC.

Comment on this clone: The germline gene is not matched at one end of the junction; a read error may be the cause. V and J are TRBV3-1 (or the pseudogene TRBV3-2) and TRBJ1-1; no reliable D call. The CDR3 covers 14 residues. Germline assignment: CDR1 LGHDT and CDR2 YNNKEL (reference sequence). CDR3 residues: CASSQEAWNSEAFF. Here the CDR3 DNA reads TGTGCCAGCAGCCAAGAGGCGTGGAACTCTGAAGCTTTCTTT.

V is TRBV19 and J is TRBJ1-5; tentative D call: TRBD1 (5 bases). The germline gives CDR1 LNHDA, CDR2 SQIVND (reference sequence). The V and J ends lost 5 bases and 0 bases respectively, with 11 bases between them. The CDR3 has 15 amino acids. CDR3 nucleotides: TGTGCCAGTAGTCCCGGGGGGGTTAGCAATCAGCCCCAGCATTTT. It translates to CASSPGGVSNQPQHF.

This chain uses TRBV7-6 with TRBJ1-2; 8 bases agree with TRBD1. CDR1 is SGHVS, CDR2 FNYEAQ, per germline. CDR3 length: 15 amino acids. The ends lost 5 bases at V and 2 bases at J; junction bases unmatched: 7. CDR3 sequence reads: CASSGFTGGNYGYTF. The CDR3 nucleotides are TGTGCCAGCAGCGGTTTTACAGGGGGGAACTATGGCTACACCTTC. Using reference TRBV7-6 and TRBJ1-2 for the parts outside the CDR3, the full variable domain is GAGVSQSPRYKVTKRGQDVALRCDPISGHVSLYWYRQALGQGPEFLTYFNYEAQQDKSGLPNDRFSAERPEGSISTLTIQRTEQRDSAMYRCASSGFTGGNYGYTFGSGTRLTVV.

The V and J genes are TRBV11-1 and TRBJ2-5; a possible D gene is TRBD2 (6 bases). This CDR3 comprises 16 residues. Trimming removed 1 base at V and 3 bases at J, with 15 bases between. CDR1 SGHAT and CDR2 FQDESV come from the germline V gene (reference sequence). The CDR3 protein is CASSLGGLALEETQYF. CDR3 nucleotides: TGTGCCAGCAGCTTAGGGGGTCTAGCGTTAGAAGAGACCCAGTACTTC.

The rearrangement links TRBV28 to TRBJ1-2; 9 nucleotides agree with TRBD1. Unmatched junction bases numbered 8, after V lost 3 bases and J lost 3 bases. The CDR3 has 16 residues. The germline V gene encodes CDR1 MDHEN and CDR2 SYDVKM. The CDR3 loop is CASSLGGQGMDYGYTF. CDR3 DNA: TGTGCCAGCAGTTTGGGGGGACAGGGTATGGACTATGGCTACACCTTC.

This chain joins TRBV7-3 and TRBJ2-4; the match to TRBD2 covers 8 bases. The V segment lost 5 bases and the J segment 10 bases; nucleotides outside the gene matches: 7. The CDR3 runs to 13 residues. CDR1 and CDR2 (germline): SGHTA, FQGTGA. The CDR3 protein is CASSPREGGIQYF. The CDR3 DNA reads as TGTGCCAGCAGCCCCCGGGAGGGGGGGATTCAGTACTTC.

The chain couples TRBV28 to TRBJ2-7; 10 bases are shared with TRBD1. With V trimmed by 4 bases and J by 4 bases, 4 bases remained unmatched. This CDR3 spans 14 amino acids. The germline V gene has CDR1 MDHEN and CDR2 SYDVKM. CDR3 sequence: CASSSPGQGYEQYF. CDR3 coding DNA: TGTGCCAGCAGTTCCCCGGGACAGGGGTACGAGCAGTACTTC.

This rearrangement joins TRBV20-1 to TRBJ1-2; a weak D match, TRBD1 (5 bases). Germline CDR1 is DFQATT and CDR2 is SNEGSKA (reference sequence). Trimming shortened V by 3 bases and J by 6 bases, and 14 bases separated the two germline ends. The CDR3 sequence is 13 residues long. The CDR3 DNA follows: TGCAGTGCTAGTCATGGGGCCAACCATGGCTACACCTTC. Its translation: CSASHGANHGYTF.

J is TRBJ2-5 and V is TRBV3-1 (or the pseudogene TRBV3-2), with D perhaps TRBD1 or TRBD2 (5 bases each). CDR1 is LGHDT, CDR2 YNNKEL, per germline (reference sequence). This CDR3 contains 16 residues. V lost 4 bases and J lost 5, with 20 bases in between. Here the CDR3 DNA reads TGTGCCAGCAGCCGACTCGGGACGGGCCCTGGTGAGACCCAGTACTTC. Protein: CASSRLGTGPGETQYF.

The chain combines TRBV9 with TRBJ2-3; 8 positions match TRBD1. The ends lost 1 base at V and 5 bases at J; junction bases unmatched: 3. There are 14 residues in the CDR3. The germline V gene encodes CDR1 SGDLS and CDR2 YYNGEE. The CDR3 DNA reads as TGTGCCAGCAGCGTATCAGGGGGCTTAGATACGCAGTATTTT. Translating it yields CASSVSGGLDTQYF.

The V call is TRBV7-3, the J call TRBJ2-1; D assignment may be TRBD1 or TRBD2 (5 bases each). CDR3 size: 14 residues. Germline CDR1 is SGHTA and CDR2 is FQGTGA. V lost 1 base, J lost 5 bases, and 9 bases lay in between. The CDR3 loop reads CASSLIGADNEQFF. The DNA for the CDR3 is TGTGCCAGCAGCTTAATCGGGGCAGACAATGAGCAGTTCTTC.

The J gene is TRBJ2-2, the V gene TRBV30; the D is unclear. V lost 1 base and J 1 base, leaving 10 bases between the germline ends. This CDR3 region has 15 residues. Germline CDR1 is GTSNPN and CDR2 is SVGIG (reference sequence). The CDR3 DNA reads as TGTGCCTGGAGTGGGTCAGGAAAGAACACCGGGGAGCTGTTTTTT. Translated: CAWSGSGKNTGELFF.

The gene calls are TRBV6-5 and TRBJ2-5, with 10 bases fitting TRBD1. The V gene's germline CDR1 is MNHEY and CDR2 SVGAGI. Trimming removed 4 bases from V and 5 bases from J; junction bases left unmatched: 10. CDR3 size: 16 residues. CDR3 loop: CASSLSGTGAPETQYF. DNA for the CDR3: TGTGCCAGCAGTTTATCCGGGACAGGGGCTCCCGAGACCCAGTACTTC.

The chain links TRBV10-3 to TRBJ1-1, with D possibly TRBD1 on 5 matching bases. Germline CDR1 ENHRY, CDR2 SYGVKD. Deletions cut 10 bases from V and 3 bases from J, with 12 bases between. The CDR3 sequence is 12 residues long. CDR3 DNA: TGTGCCACCTTGCAGGGTTACACTGAAGCTTTCTTT. This translates into CATLQGYTEAFF.

V is TRBV5-1 and J is TRBJ1-2; 9 positions match TRBD1. The germline gives CDR1 SGHRS, CDR2 YFSETQ. Trimming cost V 3 bases and J 8 bases; bases outside gene matches: 5. The CDR3 length is 13 residues. CDR3 sequence reads: CASSSGQGSGYTF. CDR3 coding DNA: TGCGCCAGCAGCTCGGGACAGGGAAGCGGCTACACCTTC. Drawing the rest from reference TRBV5-1 and TRBJ1-2, the complete variable domain is KAGVTQTPRYLIKTRGQQVTLSCSPISGHRSVSWYQQTPGQGLQFLFEYFSETQRNKGNFPGRFSGRQFSNSRSEMNVSTLELGDSALYLCASSSGQGSGYTFGSGTRLTVV.

The V gene is TRBV4-2, the J gene TRBJ1-6; the D is unclear. Trimming removed 1 base from V and 9 bases from J, with 7 bases in between. In germline, CDR1 is LGHNA, CDR2 YNFKEQ. This CDR3 is 13 amino acids long. CDR3 protein: CASSQGRSSPLHF. The DNA for the CDR3 is TGTGCCAGCAGCCAAGGAAGGAGTTCACCCCTCCACTTT.

The chain has TRBV4-1 and TRBJ2-2, with TRBD1 matching 9 bases. The V and J ends lost 5 bases and 6 bases, in that order; junction bases with no gene match: 10. Germline V gene lookup returns CDR1 MGHRA and CDR2 YSYEKL. This CDR3 is 16 amino acids long. The CDR3 loop reads CASSSDRDRVSGELFF. CDR3 in DNA: TGCGCCAGCAGCTCTGACCGGGACAGGGTATCCGGGGAGCTGTTTTTT.

The chain has TRBV7-9 and TRBJ2-3; 9 bases map to TRBD1. CDR3 length equals 15 residues. CDR1 is SEHNR and CDR2 is FQNEAQ in the germline V gene (reference sequence). With 3 bases clipped from V and 8 bases from J, the junction kept 9 bases outside the gene matches. The CDR3: CASSLAGQGIGTQYF. CDR3 in DNA: TGTGCCAGCAGCTTGGCGGGACAGGGTATCGGTACGCAGTATTTT.

V and J are TRBV9 and TRBJ2-1; D is possibly TRBD1 (6 bases). There are 15 residues in the CDR3. V lost 4 bases, J lost 5 bases, and 16 bases lay in between. In germline, CDR1 is SGDLS, CDR2 YYNGEE. CDR3 sequence reads: CASSPRGGPDNEQFF. Written as DNA, the CDR3 is TGTGCCAGCAGCCCTCGTGGGGGCCCCGACAATGAGCAGTTCTTC.

The chain employs TRBV28 and TRBJ1-6; D unresolved. The CDR3 has 14 residues. V shed 3 bases and J shed 8 bases, with 11 bases lying between them. CDR1 is MDHEN and CDR2 is SYDVKM in the germline V gene. CDR3 loop: CASSLRLYDSPLHF. The CDR3, as DNA: TGTGCCAGCAGTTTGAGGCTATACGATTCACCCCTCCACTTT.

The chain recombines TRBV7-9 with TRBJ2-1, with TRBD2 matching over 11 bases. V shed 6 bases and J 4 bases; nucleotides not matched to a gene: 11. The CDR3 totals 17 residues. Germline CDR1 is SEHNR and CDR2 is FQNEAQ (reference sequence). The CDR3 loop is CASRGTSGQTWYNEQFF. DNA for the CDR3: TGTGCCAGCAGGGGGACTAGCGGACAAACGTGGTACAATGAGCAGTTCTTC.

Turning to this clone: The same CDR3 also results from other DNA sequences found in this sample. The genes are TRBV6-5 and TRBJ2-7; weak D call: TRBD2 (5 bases). CDR1 is MNHEY, CDR2 SVGAGI, per germline. The CDR3 loop spans 12 amino acids. The germline V and J ends were trimmed by 6 bases and 4 bases, with 10 bases remaining between them. CDR3 loop: CASSRGGYEQYF. The CDR3, as DNA: TGTGCCAGCAGCCGCGGAGGATACGAGCAGTACTTC.